This note documents a single T cell receptor (beta chain) sequence. Regarding treatment: some 19 received Ad26.COV2.S at low or high dose, single or two shots; roughly five received placebo; per-sample allocation not given. Sampling took place 63 days after the first vaccine or placebo injection. Germline lookup yields CDR1 MGHDK and CDR2 SYGVNS. This CDR3 contains 16 residues. J gave up 2 bases and V 1 base, and 8 bases lay outside the gene matches. Assay: immunoSEQ multiplex PCR; the TCRdb copy retains only in-frame clones and omits some. The sample records 400,000 or so clones, approximately 86% being singletons. The data stem from a study of Ad26.COV2.S vaccination and SARS-CoV-2 variants. For the study at large: Enrollment placed the donor in the COV1001 Ad26.COV2.S trial arm.

The sequences come from peripheral blood, collected in a trial of Ad26.COV2.S vaccine versus placebo. The receptor's source is a person aged 18 to 65 who received the Ad26.COV2.S COVID-19 vaccine or a placebo. The chain is built from TRBV25-1 and TRBJ2-7; 7 nucleotides align to TRBD1. Written as DNA, the CDR3 is TGTGCCAGCAGTGAATTTGGGGGACAGCGTCCCTACGAGCAGTACTTC. Its protein is CASSEFGGQRPYEQYF.